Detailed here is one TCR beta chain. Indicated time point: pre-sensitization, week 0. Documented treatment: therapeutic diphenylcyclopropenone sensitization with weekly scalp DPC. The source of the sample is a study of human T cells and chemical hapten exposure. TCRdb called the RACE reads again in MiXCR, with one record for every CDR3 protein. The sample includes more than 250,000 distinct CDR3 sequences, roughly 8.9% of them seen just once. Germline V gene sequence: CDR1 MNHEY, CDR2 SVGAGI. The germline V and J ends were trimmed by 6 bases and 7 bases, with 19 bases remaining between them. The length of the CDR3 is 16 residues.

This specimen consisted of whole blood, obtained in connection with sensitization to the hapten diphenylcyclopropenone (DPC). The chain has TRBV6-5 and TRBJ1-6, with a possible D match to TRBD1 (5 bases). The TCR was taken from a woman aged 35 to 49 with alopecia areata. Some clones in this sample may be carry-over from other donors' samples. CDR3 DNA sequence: TGTGCCAGCAGCCGGGGCATAGCGCCCCAAAATTCACCCCTCCACTTT. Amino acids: CASSRGIAPQNSPLHF.